What follows are 31 T cell receptor beta chains derived from one specimen sequenced in a study of T cell responses to AZD1222 COVID-19 vaccine. Only in-frame clones appear in the TCRdb table, and some are missing; sequencing was by immunoSEQ multiplex PCR. The sample holds 200,000 to 250,000 clones, about 93% seen once. The sequencing used peripheral blood, collected on day 0 of MenACWY control vaccination. These receptors were collected from an adult in good health.

The chain combines TRBV7-8 with TRBJ2-3; D not resolved. This CDR3 comprises 12 residues. The V end was cut by 1 base, the J end by 5 bases, with 4 bases between. In germline, CDR1 is SGHVS, CDR2 FQNEAQ. The CDR3 DNA is TGTGCCAGCAGCTTAGATGTAGATACGCAGTATTTT. Amino acids: CASSLDVDTQYF.

This clone showed up just a few times. The chain combines TRBV30 with TRBJ1-1; a weak D match, TRBD1 (6 bases). CDR1 is GTSNPN, CDR2 SVGIG, per germline (reference sequence). Trimming left V 2 bases short and J 8 bases short, with 9 bases between. CDR3 size: 11 residues. CDR3 coding DNA: TGTGCCTGGAGTATGGGGGGCGAAGCTTTCTTT. Amino acid sequence: CAWSMGGEAFF.

The chain uses TRBV5-4 and TRBJ1-6; a possible D gene is TRBD1 (5 bases). This CDR3 is built from 17 residues. Germline CDR1 reads SGHNT; CDR2 reads YYREEE (reference sequence). Trimming removed 4 bases at V and 7 bases at J, with 21 bases between. The CDR3 is CASSPRITGSRNSPLHF. The CDR3 DNA reads as TGTGCCAGCAGCCCGCGGATAACAGGTAGCCGGAATTCACCCCTCCACTTT.

V gene TRBV7-9 combines with J gene TRBJ1-1; D remains ambiguous. CDR3 length: 14 residues. Germline CDR1 reads SEHNR; CDR2 reads FQNEAQ (reference sequence). Trimming stripped 10 bases from V and 4 bases from J, with 19 bases between. The DNA for the CDR3 is TGTGCCACCGCAGGTGTCAGGACTATCACTGAAGCTTTCTTT. This translates into CATAGVRTITEAFF.

The gene calls are TRBV5-6 and TRBJ2-7; D is uncertain. With 4 bases removed from V and 2 bases from J, the gap between germline ends came to 13 bases. From germline, CDR1 is SGHDT and CDR2 YYEEEE. The CDR3 is 14 residues long. The CDR3 sequence is CASSPGPRTYEQYF. In DNA form, the CDR3 reads TGTGCCAGCAGCCCAGGACCGAGGACCTACGAGCAGTACTTC.

This chain connects TRBV2 to TRBJ2-3, with 11 bases matching TRBD1. V lost 4 bases, J lost 2 bases, and 8 bases stayed unmatched. CDR3 length: 17 residues. The germline CDR1 and CDR2 sequences are SNHLY and FYNNEI. Written as DNA, the CDR3 is TGTGCCAGCAGTGTAGCGGACAGGGGGCGCTTCACAGATACGCAGTATTTT. Its translation is CASSVADRGRFTDTQYF.

The V and J genes are TRBV6-5 and TRBJ1-1; a possible D gene is TRBD1 (5 bases). This CDR3 has 14 amino acids. In germline, CDR1 is MNHEY, CDR2 SVGAGI. V lost 5 bases, J lost 1 base, and 11 bases lay in between. The CDR3 DNA sequence: TGTGCCAGCAGTAAGCGCAGGGCGAACACTGAAGCTTTCTTT. It translates to CASSKRRANTEAFF.

This rearrangement joins TRBV19 to TRBJ1-1, with D unclear. Looked up from germline, CDR1 is LNHDA and CDR2 is SQIVND (reference sequence). V was clipped by 8 bases and J by 5 bases, with 12 bases between them. The CDR3 has 12 amino acids. CDR3 bases: TGTGCCAGTCGGACTTCGAGGACTGAAGCTTTCTTT. Translating it yields CASRTSRTEAFF.

The V and J genes are TRBV10-3 and TRBJ2-1; D gene unclear. The CDR3 loop spans 12 amino acids. The V and J ends lost 3 bases and 6 bases respectively, with 6 bases between them. Germline CDR1 reads ENHRY; CDR2 reads SYGVKD. The CDR3 sequence: CAISDNSNEQFF. The DNA of the CDR3 is TGTGCCATCAGTGACAACAGCAATGAGCAGTTCTTC.

The rearrangement links TRBV19 to TRBJ1-2; D uncertain. The CDR3 is 15 amino acids. Germline CDR1 LNHDA, CDR2 SQIVND (reference sequence). V lost 0 bases to trimming and J lost 4 bases, with 12 bases between them. The CDR3 DNA is TGTGCCAGTAGTATAGAACGAGAGATCGCCTATGGCTACACCTTC. As protein: CASSIEREIAYGYTF.

This clone has just a few counts. This sequence joins TRBV2 and TRBJ2-7; TRBD1 is a possible D gene (6 bases). Germline loops: CDR1 SNHLY, CDR2 FYNNEI. This CDR3 region has 14 residues. V dropped 3 bases and J dropped 2 bases, with 11 bases sitting between them. This CDR3 is CASSEQGITYEQYF. CDR3 DNA sequence: TGTGCCAGCAGTGAGCAGGGGATAACCTACGAGCAGTACTTC.

This chain uses TRBV3-1 (or the pseudogene TRBV3-2) with TRBJ1-3; D unresolved. There are 14 residues in the CDR3. The ends were cut back, 0 bases at V and 4 bases at J, with 7 bases in the middle. The germline gives CDR1 LGHDT, CDR2 YNNKEL (reference sequence). For the CDR3, the DNA is TGTGCCAGCAGCCAAGATATAGGGGGAAACACCATATATTTT. Its translation is CASSQDIGGNTIYF.

The chain is built from TRBV9 and TRBJ2-1, with no clear D. The length of the CDR3 is 14 residues. Trimming took 3 bases from V and 8 from J, leaving 15 bases between them. Germline V gives CDR1 SGDLS, CDR2 YYNGEE. The CDR3 sequence: CASSADFSSHEQFF. The CDR3 nucleotides are TGTGCCAGCAGCGCCGACTTCAGCAGCCATGAGCAGTTCTTC.

This clone came up once. Here the CDR3 reads CASSRADRSTNEKLFF. The CDR3 DNA follows: TGCGCCAGCAGCCGGGCGGACCGCTCAACTAATGAAAAACTGTTTTTT. The chain links TRBV4-1 to TRBJ1-4; no clear D. Trimming shortened V by 4 bases and J by 0 bases, and 12 bases separated the two germline ends. CDR3 length: 16 amino acids. CDR1 is MGHRA and CDR2 is YSYEKL in the germline V gene.

The sample holds one count of this clone. The chain joins TRBV5-1 to TRBJ2-1, with 11 bases identical to TRBD2. V trimming: 1 base; J trimming: 0 bases; junction bases outside the gene matches: 9. CDR1 is SGHRS and CDR2 is YFSETQ in the germline V gene. There are 19 residues in the CDR3. The CDR3 here is CASSLSWTSGPNSYNEQFF. The CDR3 nucleotides are TGCGCCAGCAGCTTGTCCTGGACTAGCGGGCCCAACTCCTACAATGAGCAGTTCTTC.

This clone turned up a few times. This chain connects TRBV12-5 to TRBJ2-5, with no clear D. Trimming cost V 8 bases and J 5 bases, with 12 bases left between them. The CDR3 contains 12 residues. CDR1 is LGHNT and CDR2 is FRNRAP in the germline V gene. The chain's CDR3 is CASLGIYETQYF. CDR3 DNA sequence: TGTGCTAGTCTAGGCATTTATGAGACCCAGTACTTC. The full variable domain, with the rest looked up from reference TRBV12-5 and TRBJ2-5, is DARVTQTPRHKVTEMGQEVTMRCQPILGHNTVFWYRQTMMQGLELLAYFRNRAPLDDSGMPKDRFSAEMPDATLATLKIQPSEPRDSAVYFCASLGIYETQYFGPGTRLLVL.

The chain joins TRBV11-2 to TRBJ1-2, with D maybe TRBD1 (6 bases). Germline CDR1 is SGHAT and CDR2 is FQNNGV. Trimming removed 4 bases from V and 2 bases from J, with 8 bases in between. This CDR3 comprises 13 residues. The CDR3, as DNA: TGTGCCAGCAGCTCGACAGGAAACTATGGCTACACCTTC. It yields the protein CASSSTGNYGYTF.

V gene TRBV5-1 combines with J gene TRBJ2-3; 9 positions match TRBD2. Germline loops: CDR1 SGHRS, CDR2 YFSETQ. Trimming removed 2 bases from V and 1 base from J; junction bases left unmatched: 2. CDR3 length equals 15 residues. CDR3 loop: CASSFIAGGTDTQYF. The CDR3 DNA reads as TGCGCCAGCAGCTTCATAGCGGGGGGCACAGATACGCAGTATTTT.

This chain joins TRBV2 and TRBJ1-2, with D unclear. The CDR3 is made up of 11 amino acids. Germline-derived CDR1 and CDR2 are SNHLY and FYNNEI. The V end lost 6 bases, the J end lost 7 bases, and 9 bases lay between the germline ends. As DNA, the CDR3 is TGTGCCAGCAGCCAGGAGCGTGGCTACACCTTC. Translated, it gives CASSQERGYTF.

The V call is TRBV6-6, the J call TRBJ1-3; D remains ambiguous. Looked up from germline, CDR1 is MNHNY and CDR2 is SVGAGI (reference sequence). V was trimmed by 8 bases and J by 2 bases, leaving 7 bases between them. The CDR3 loop spans 12 amino acids. The CDR3 DNA reads as TGTGCCAGCGCAGGCGCTGGAAACACCATATATTTT. It yields the protein CASAGAGNTIYF.

The chain employs TRBV9 and TRBJ2-2; D is unresolved. Trimming took off 0 bases at V and 0 bases at J, with 6 bases between the two ends. Germline values: CDR1 SGDLS, CDR2 YYNGEE. The CDR3 is made up of 15 amino acids. The CDR3 region has the DNA TGTGCCAGCAGCGTAGAGGGAACGAACACCGGGGAGCTGTTTTTT. Its translation: CASSVEGTNTGELFF.

This clone was recorded only once. The rearrangement links TRBV6-5 to TRBJ2-5; the D gene could be TRBD1 or TRBD2 (5 bases each). The germline V gene has CDR1 MNHEY and CDR2 SVGAGI. The CDR3 length is 12 residues. V lost 8 bases and J 3 bases, leaving 10 bases between the germline ends. In nucleotides, the CDR3 is TGTGCCAGCGGGGACCCGAAAGAGACCCAGTACTTC. This translates into CASGDPKETQYF.

V is TRBV7-9 and J is TRBJ1-1; D is unclear. CDR3 length: 12 residues. Germline V gene data show CDR1 as SEHNR and CDR2 as FQNEAQ (reference sequence). Trimming took 5 bases from V and 7 from J, leaving 11 bases between them. The DNA for the CDR3 is TGTGCCAGCAGCCCCCTAGAACATGAAGCTTTCTTT. It specifies CASSPLEHEAFF.

The J gene is TRBJ1-4, the V gene TRBV18, with 8 bases matching TRBD1. The CDR3 length is 11 residues. Germline CDR1 is KGHSH and CDR2 is LQKENI. V shed 6 bases, J shed 13 bases, and the junction held 4 bases outside the gene matches. CDR3 in DNA: TGTGCCAGCTCTCAACAGGGGGGACTGTTTTTT. Protein product: CASSQQGGLFF.

J is TRBJ2-3 and V is TRBV11-3; 11 bases agree with TRBD1. The CDR3 sequence is 16 residues long. V lost 5 bases, J lost 6 bases, and 10 bases stayed unmatched. The V gene's germline CDR1 is SGHNT and CDR2 YENEEA. CDR3 coding DNA: TGTGCCAGCAGCCTGGGACAGGGGGGGACGGTGGATACGCAGTATTTT. This sequence encodes CASSLGQGGTVDTQYF.

This chain uses TRBV12-3 or TRBV12-4 with TRBJ1-1; D remains ambiguous. V was trimmed by 3 bases and J by 2 bases, leaving 7 bases between them. The CDR3 has 13 residues. CDR3 nucleotides: TGTGCCAGCAGTTTTTGGGGAAACACTGAAGCTTTCTTT. Encoded protein: CASSFWGNTEAFF.

The chain carries TRBV3-1 (or the pseudogene TRBV3-2) and TRBJ1-6; perhaps TRBD1 as D (5 bases). Per the germline V gene, CDR1 is LGHDT and CDR2 is YNNKEL (reference sequence). The CDR3 runs to 15 residues. V lost 6 bases, J lost 2 bases, and 11 bases lay in between. The CDR3 region is CASRAGAAYNSPLHF. CDR3 DNA: TGTGCCAGCAGGGCCGGGGCGGCCTATAATTCACCCCTCCACTTT.

The V and J genes are TRBV5-6 and TRBJ1-5; no clear D. The CDR3 runs to 15 residues. CDR1 and CDR2 (germline): SGHDT, YYEEEE. The V gene lost 1 base and the J gene lost 4 bases, with 12 bases spanning the gap. The CDR3 DNA sequence: TGTGCCAGCAGCTTGATGGGTTTCGGTAATCAGCCCCAGCATTTT. The encoded protein is CASSLMGFGNQPQHF.

The rearrangement joins TRBV6-1 to TRBJ2-1; D gene ambiguous. The CDR3 loop spans 13 amino acids. The V end was cut by 0 bases, the J end by 3 bases, with 3 bases between. CDR1 and CDR2 from the germline V gene are MNHNS and SASEGT. CDR3 bases: TGTGCCAGCAGTGAAGCCTACTACAATGAGCAGTTCTTC. Its translation: CASSEAYYNEQFF.

This clone was detected once. The rearrangement joins TRBV7-2 to TRBJ2-5; the D is unclear. V was shortened by 3 bases and J by 4 bases, with 12 bases between the two germline ends. The CDR3 has 14 residues. Germline lookup yields CDR1 SGHTA and CDR2 FQGNSA. Written as DNA, the CDR3 is TGTGCCAGCAGCTTGACCGGCCTGGGAGAGACCCAGTACTTC. Its translation: CASSLTGLGETQYF. Using reference TRBV7-2 and TRBJ2-5 for the parts outside the CDR3, the full variable domain is GAGVSQSPSNKVTEKGKDVELRCDPISGHTALYWYRQSLGQGLEFLIYFQGNSAPDKSGLPSDRFSAERTGGSVSTLTIQRTQQEDSAVYLCASSLTGLGETQYFGPGTRLLVL.

CDR3 nucleotides: TGTGCCAGCTCACCCGACATGTTAGATGGCTACACCTTC. Residues: CASSPDMLDGYTF. The rearrangement joins TRBV18 to TRBJ1-2; D is undetermined. The CDR3 extends over 13 amino acids. CDR1 KGHSH and CDR2 LQKENI come from the germline V gene. V was clipped by 3 bases and J by 6 bases, with 11 bases between them. Complete variable domain (other parts from reference TRBV18 and TRBJ1-2): NAGVMQNPRHLVRRRGQEARLRCSPMKGHSHVYWYRQLPEEGLKFMVYLQKENIIDESGMPKERFSAEFPKEGPSILRIQQVVRGDSAAYFCASSPDMLDGYTFGSGTRLTVV.